A single T cell receptor (beta chain) is shown here with its context. Its antigen is not identified. V dropped 0 bases and J dropped 4 bases, with 16 bases sitting between them. This CDR3 has 16 amino acids. Germline V CDR1 and CDR2: SGDLS, YYNGEE. This sample was taken from a study of T cell responses to AZD1222 COVID-19 vaccine. Study outcomes and limitations: Regions left unmutated in variants are reportedly the target of nearly half of spike-specific TCRs. Spike was spanned by vaccine-associated CD4 TCRs, with dominance at 160-218 and 743-854. Only 5 or 6 AZD1222 recipients were seropositive at baseline.

Assay used: immunoSEQ multiplex PCR; TCRdb lists only in-frame clones, some missing. This table holds about 100,000 clones, more than 70% found once. This material consisted of peripheral blood, taken on day 0 of AZD1222 vaccination. The sequence came from an adult in good health. The J gene is TRBJ2-5, the V gene TRBV9, with a possible D match to TRBD2 (5 bases). CDR3 nucleotide sequence: TGTGCCAGCAGCGTAGGTATAGCGCTCCACCTAGAGACCCAGTACTTC. Protein product: CASSVGIALHLETQYF.